A single sample gave rise to the 21 T cell receptor beta chains below, sequenced in a study of OX40 agonist ivuxolimab in advanced cancers. Assay used: immunoSEQ multiplex PCR; TCRdb lists only in-frame clones, some missing. The sample yields 60,000 to 75,000 clones, 70% to 90% seen once. Sample: CD4+ or CD8+ T cells sorted from blood, taken in a trial of the OX40 agonist ivuxolimab. Receptor source: an adult with an advanced solid tumor such as melanoma, head and neck, liver or kidney cancer.

The chain couples TRBV6-1 to TRBJ1-2, with D possibly being TRBD1 (6 bases). Germline CDR1 and CDR2: MNHNS and SASEGT. The CDR3 is made up of 13 amino acids. The V end lost 7 bases, the J end lost 6 bases, and 15 bases lay between the germline ends. In DNA, the CDR3 is TGTGCCAGCACTGTAATAACAGGGAATGGCTACACCTTC. As protein: CASTVITGNGYTF.

The chain couples TRBV6-6 to TRBJ1-4, with TRBD1 identical over 9 bases. Trimming at V came to 6 bases and at J to 7 bases, leaving 6 bases not matched to a gene. Germline V CDR1 and CDR2: MNHNY, SVGAGI (reference sequence). CDR3 length: 14 residues. In DNA form, the CDR3 reads TGTGCCAGCAGCCAACAGGGGGCAGGTGAAAAACTGTTTTTT. As protein: CASSQQGAGEKLFF.

The J gene is TRBJ1-5, the V gene TRBV5-1; no clear D gene. The CDR3 runs 14 residues. Germline CDR1 SGHRS, CDR2 YFSETQ. Trimming pared 3 bases from V and 0 bases from J, leaving 7 bases between. This chain's CDR3 is CASSSDPSNQPQHF. CDR3 DNA: TGCGCCAGCAGCTCGGACCCTAGCAATCAGCCCCAGCATTTT. The entire variable domain, with the rest obtained from reference TRBV5-1 and TRBJ1-5, is as follows: KAGVTQTPRYLIKTRGQQVTLSCSPISGHRSVSWYQQTPGQGLQFLFEYFSETQRNKGNFPGRFSGRQFSNSRSEMNVSTLELGDSALYLCASSSDPSNQPQHFGDGTRLSIL.

The rearrangement joins TRBV6-5 to TRBJ1-6; TRBD1 agrees at 7 bases. The CDR3 is 13 amino acids. With 2 bases clipped from V and 13 bases from J, the junction kept 5 bases outside the gene matches. Germline assignment: CDR1 MNHEY and CDR2 SVGAGI. The CDR3 here is CASSYTTGAPLHF. The CDR3 DNA follows: TGTGCCAGCAGTTACACCACAGGGGCTCCCCTCCACTTT.

This sequence joins TRBV6-5 and TRBJ1-6, with 9 bases that match TRBD1. Trimming cost V 11 bases and J 10 bases; bases outside gene matches: 15. The CDR3 spans 15 residues. Germline loops: CDR1 MNHEY, CDR2 SVGAGI. The CDR3 reads CAASRGQGYGSPLHF. The CDR3 DNA reads as TGTGCCGCCAGCAGGGGACAGGGCTATGGGTCACCCCTCCACTTT.

V gene TRBV7-2 combines with J gene TRBJ2-3, with 8 bases lining up with TRBD1. V gave up 4 bases and J gave up 6 bases; unmatched junction bases: 12. CDR1 is SGHTA and CDR2 is FQGNSA in the germline V gene. This CDR3 has 16 residues. The CDR3 region is CASSSRWTGFEDTQYF. CDR3 in DNA: TGTGCCAGCAGCTCTAGGTGGACAGGGTTCGAGGATACGCAGTATTTT.

V and J are TRBV7-2 and TRBJ1-5; 8 bases are a match to TRBD1. Germline assignment: CDR1 SGHTA and CDR2 FQGNSA. Unmatched junction bases numbered 4, after V lost 5 bases and J lost 4 bases. The length of the CDR3 is 14 residues. The CDR3 nucleotides read TGTGCCAGCAGCCCGGACAGGGCGAATCAGCCCCAGCATTTT. Protein: CASSPDRANQPQHF. Variable domain in full (rest from reference TRBV7-2 and TRBJ1-5): GAGVSQSPSNKVTEKGKDVELRCDPISGHTALYWYRQSLGQGLEFLIYFQGNSAPDKSGLPSDRFSAERTGGSVSTLTIQRTQQEDSAVYLCASSPDRANQPQHFGDGTRLSIL.

The genes are TRBV5-1 and TRBJ1-3; 8 nucleotides agree with TRBD1. This CDR3 spans 15 amino acids. The V gene end was trimmed by 3 bases and the J gene end by 6 bases; junction bases not matched to a gene: 8. Per germline, CDR1 SGHRS and CDR2 YFSETQ. CDR3 region: CASSSAGTGLNTIYF. The CDR3 region has the DNA TGCGCCAGCAGCTCGGCCGGGACAGGCTTAAACACCATATATTTT.

The chain is built from TRBV10-3 and TRBJ1-2; D gene uncertain. Trimming took 7 bases from V and 0 from J, leaving 9 bases between them. Germline CDR1 and CDR2: ENHRY and SYGVKD. The CDR3 has 13 residues. The DNA of the CDR3 is TGTGCCATCAATGACGGCTCTAACTATGGCTACACCTTC. This sequence encodes CAINDGSNYGYTF.

This chain links TRBV7-2 with TRBJ2-4, with TRBD2 as a possible D gene (5 bases). The V gene's germline CDR1 is SGHTA and CDR2 FQGNSA. Trimming left V 5 bases short and J 4 bases short, with 9 bases between. The length of the CDR3 is 13 residues. CDR3 bases: TGTGCCAGCAGCGATGGGAGTAAAAACATTCAGTACTTC. Translating it yields CASSDGSKNIQYF.

The chain carries TRBV7-2 and TRBJ2-3, with TRBD2 matching over 7 bases. This CDR3 region has 13 residues. The germline gives CDR1 SGHTA, CDR2 FQGNSA. V lost 4 bases to trimming and J lost 5 bases; unmatched junction nucleotides: 3. The CDR3 loop is CASSSSGRDTQYF. CDR3 bases: TGTGCCAGCAGCTCTAGCGGAAGAGATACGCAGTATTTT.

This chain uses TRBV30 with TRBJ2-7, with 7 bases identical to TRBD2. The CDR3 sequence is 17 residues long. CDR1 is GTSNPN, CDR2 SVGIG, per germline (reference sequence). The junction had 14 bases not matched to a gene; V was cut back by 3 bases and J by 0 bases. In DNA form, the CDR3 reads TGTGCCTGGAGCCTACGCCCTAGCGGCCGACTCTCCTACGAGCAGTACTTC. Translating gives CAWSLRPSGRLSYEQYF.

The chain has TRBV29-1 and TRBJ2-5; perhaps D is TRBD1 or TRBD2 (5 bases each). V gave up 6 bases and J gave up 4 bases, with 21 bases separating them. This CDR3 region has 15 residues. Germline V gene lookup returns CDR1 SQVTM and CDR2 ANQGSEA. Here the CDR3 DNA reads TGCAGCGTCCAAGGGGTTGCGGGTAGGGCAGAGACCCAGTACTTC. Translation: CSVQGVAGRAETQYF.

The chain links TRBV2 to TRBJ2-2; 9 nucleotides agree with TRBD1. After removal of 8 bases from V and 7 bases from J, the junction contained 5 bases not matched to a gene. CDR1 SNHLY and CDR2 FYNNEI come from the germline V gene. The CDR3 sequence is 13 residues long. The CDR3 loop reads CASRTGVHGELFF. CDR3 DNA sequence: TGTGCCAGCCGGACAGGGGTTCACGGGGAGCTGTTTTTT.

The chain links TRBV7-8 to TRBJ2-5, with D possibly being TRBD1 (5 bases). Trimming removed 0 bases from V and 10 bases from J, with 9 bases in between. The CDR3 spans 12 residues. Germline V gene data show CDR1 as SGHVS and CDR2 as FQNEAQ. The CDR3 DNA reads TGTGCCAGCAGCTTAGCGTCCGGACACCAGTACTTC. Its translation is CASSLASGHQYF.

The V call is TRBV5-6, the J call TRBJ2-5; 7 bases match TRBD1. The CDR3 is made up of 13 amino acids. V trimming: 5 bases; J trimming: 5 bases; junction bases outside the gene matches: 6. Germline V gene data show CDR1 as SGHDT and CDR2 as YYEEEE. The CDR3 here is CASRRQGRETQYF. The CDR3 nucleotides are TGTGCCAGCAGGAGACAGGGTCGGGAGACCCAGTACTTC.

The CDR3 DNA is TGTGCCAGCAGCTCCCGGGCCGGTAGAGCCTACAATGAGCAGTTCTTC. It is translated as CASSSRAGRAYNEQFF. The V gene is TRBV7-3, the J gene TRBJ2-1; D call uncertain. This CDR3 contains 16 residues. The germline gives CDR1 SGHTA, CDR2 FQGTGA. V was shortened by 4 bases and J by 2 bases, with 15 bases between the two germline ends.

V usage is TRBV28 and J usage is TRBJ2-4; the match to TRBD2 covers 7 bases. Germline lookup yields CDR1 MDHEN and CDR2 SYDVKM. The V and J ends lost 2 bases and 0 bases, in that order; junction bases with no gene match: 4. The length of the CDR3 is 16 residues. The CDR3 nucleotides are TGTGCCAGCAGTTTAGGGGGGGTCCTAGCCAAAAACATTCAGTACTTC. It translates to CASSLGGVLAKNIQYF.

About this clone itself: A read error may produce the germline difference seen at one junction end. The chain employs TRBV30 and TRBJ2-7; 7 positions match TRBD1. Per germline, CDR1 GTSNPN and CDR2 SVGIG (reference sequence). The CDR3 totals 13 residues. The CDR3: CAWSGGTVAGRGF. CDR3 nucleotides: TGTGCCTGGAGTGGGGGGACAGTCGCTGGCAGAGGCTTC.

The chain uses TRBV28 and TRBJ2-7; D tentatively reads TRBD1 or TRBD2 (6 bases each). The CDR3 is 15 amino acids. V shed 6 bases and J shed 7 bases, with 22 bases lying between them. The germline V gene encodes CDR1 MDHEN and CDR2 SYDVKM. The CDR3 protein is CASRHRDTSREEQYF. CDR3 nucleotide sequence: TGTGCCAGCAGACATCGGGACACCTCCCGGGAGGAGCAGTACTTC.

V and J are TRBV6-5 and TRBJ2-3; D gene unclear. The CDR3 covers 13 residues. V lost 5 bases to trimming and J lost 4 bases, with 10 bases between them. Per germline, CDR1 MNHEY and CDR2 SVGAGI. DNA for the CDR3: TGTGCCAGCAGTCGATGGGGTCCAGATACGCAGTATTTT. This codes for CASSRWGPDTQYF.